This TCR beta chain was identified in a study of radiation and T cells in renal cell carcinoma. General study results and limits: No pretreatment tumor biopsies were available for baseline clonotypes. In blood, top tumor clones expanded by 2 weeks, shrinking by 4.

Details on this clone: Its antigen is currently unknown.

This CDR3 is built from 16 residues. Germline CDR1 is LNHDA and CDR2 is SQIVND (reference sequence). V lost 5 bases, J lost 7 bases, and 21 bases lay in between. As for time point: blood 2 weeks post-SBRT. Described treatment: 15 Gy SBRT to primary tumor, nephrectomy 4 weeks later. The patient's renal cell carcinoma had clear cell pathology. The repertoire was sequenced with immunoSEQ multiplex PCR; TCRdb's copy has only in-frame clones and lacks some. This table holds some 75,000 clones, 82% found once. The sample in question was blood, obtained from a patient whose treatment included radiotherapy and nephrectomy. V usage is TRBV19 and J usage is TRBJ1-5, with D possibly TRBD1 on 5 matching bases. The origin of this receptor is a man in his 60s with renal cell carcinoma. The chain's CDR3 is CASSDLPPGPGQPQHF. CDR3 DNA: TGTGCCAGTAGTGATCTCCCTCCGGGGCCGGGGCAGCCCCAGCATTTT.